Here is one TCR beta chain with its context. V gave up 6 bases and J gave up 4 bases, with 19 bases separating them. CDR3 length: 15 residues. Germline V gene sequence: CDR1 MDHEN, CDR2 SYDVKM. Method: immunoSEQ multiplex PCR; TCRdb's copy keeps in-frame clones and lacks some. The repertoire has approximately 490,000 clones, around 82% of them found once; the top ten carry about 0.012%. This entry belongs to a study of shared T cell receptors in the human thymus. The same sample was also used in a study of human thymus T cells.

Sample: thymocytes. This receptor was identified in a boy younger than two with a congenital heart defect. The chain joins TRBV28 to TRBJ2-7; tentative D call: TRBD1 (5 bases). The CDR3: CASSPTVAGQYEQYF. In DNA, the CDR3 is TGTGCCAGCAGCCCGACCGTGGCAGGGCAGTACGAGCAGTACTTC.